A single sample gave rise to the 27 T cell receptor beta chains below, sequenced in a study of cytomegalovirus exposure and HLA in healthy donors. The study ran its PCR with 60 Vbeta and 13 Jbeta primers. TCRdb's copy holds only in-frame clones and misses some; the assay was immunoSEQ multiplex PCR. Here the sample spans fewer than 250,000 clones, less than 85% being singletons. The specimen sequenced was PBMCs. The source is a man younger than 35 in good health and CMV-seronegative.

The rearrangement links TRBV27 to TRBJ2-1; TRBD1 aligns across 8 bases. The CDR3 consists of 15 residues. Trimming cost V 5 bases and J 2 bases; bases outside gene matches: 5. Per the germline V gene, CDR1 is MNHEY and CDR2 is SMNVEV (reference sequence). For the CDR3, the DNA is TGTGCCAGCAGTCCAAAGGACAGGGCCTACAATGAGCAGTTCTTC. Encoded protein: CASSPKDRAYNEQFF.

The gene calls are TRBV7-2 and TRBJ1-2; 11 bases are shared with TRBD1. Germline values: CDR1 SGHTA, CDR2 FQGNSA. The CDR3 is made up of 12 amino acids. J lost 11 bases, V lost 3 bases, and 2 bases had no gene match. CDR3 amino acids: CASSLDRGLYTF. The CDR3 DNA follows: TGTGCCAGCAGCTTGGACAGGGGGCTGTACACCTTC.

The table lists this clone with a few counts. This sequence joins TRBV6-5 and TRBJ1-2; D might be TRBD1 (6 bases). Trimming shortened V by 0 bases and J by 2 bases, and 10 bases separated the two germline ends. In germline, CDR1 is MNHEY, CDR2 SVGAGI. CDR3 size: 15 residues. CDR3 in DNA: TGTGCCAGCAGTTACTCGACAGGCCAGAACTATGGCTACACCTTC. Residues: CASSYSTGQNYGYTF.

The chain uses TRBV6-5 and TRBJ1-2, with TRBD1 identical over 7 bases. The germline V gene has CDR1 MNHEY and CDR2 SVGAGI. The ends lost 5 bases at V and 6 bases at J; junction bases unmatched: 9. CDR3 length: 14 residues. CDR3 DNA: TGTGCCAGCAGTGGAACCAGGGGGTCCCATGGCTACACCTTC. Translated: CASSGTRGSHGYTF.

The gene calls are TRBV19 and TRBJ2-1; weak D call: TRBD2 (6 bases). V lost 1 base to trimming and J lost 1 base, with 8 bases between them. The CDR3 contains 15 residues. Germline V gene lookup returns CDR1 LNHDA and CDR2 SQIVND (reference sequence). This chain's CDR3 is CASSIGGRSYNEQFF. The DNA for the CDR3 is TGTGCCAGTAGTATAGGGGGGAGGTCCTACAATGAGCAGTTCTTC.

This clone was counted a single time. The chain is built from TRBV19 and TRBJ1-2; 9 nucleotides match TRBD1. In germline, CDR1 is LNHDA, CDR2 SQIVND (reference sequence). CDR3 length: 15 residues. With 6 bases clipped from V and 2 bases from J, the junction kept 7 bases outside the gene matches. CDR3 residues: CASRNTGTGNYGYTF. In nucleotides, the CDR3 is TGTGCCAGTAGGAACACCGGGACAGGGAACTATGGCTACACCTTC.

The chain carries TRBV7-9 and TRBJ2-6; no clear D. CDR3 size: 16 residues. CDR1 is SEHNR, CDR2 FQNEAQ, per germline (reference sequence). Trimming took off 5 bases at V and 0 bases at J, with 11 bases between the two ends. The CDR3 loop reads CASSKTLLSGANVLTF. Written as DNA, the CDR3 is TGTGCCAGCAGCAAGACTCTCCTCTCTGGGGCCAACGTCCTGACTTTC.

V usage is TRBV5-1 and J usage is TRBJ2-1, with 8 nucleotides matching TRBD1. Germline V gene sequence: CDR1 SGHRS, CDR2 YFSETQ. Germline trimming cut 0 bases from V and 7 bases from J; bases unmatched to any gene: 3. CDR3 length: 14 residues. This CDR3 is CASSLGQGANEQFF. CDR3 DNA sequence: TGCGCCAGCAGCTTGGGGCAGGGGGCGAATGAGCAGTTCTTC.

The rearrangement links TRBV5-1 to TRBJ2-3; 10 bases agree with TRBD1. V was clipped by 5 bases and J by 1 base; unmatched bases: 1. Germline V gives CDR1 SGHRS, CDR2 YFSETQ. The CDR3 covers 14 residues. This CDR3 reads CASRGTGGTDTQYF. Here the CDR3 DNA reads TGCGCCAGCAGGGGGACAGGGGGCACAGATACGCAGTATTTT. Supplemented by reference TRBV5-1 and TRBJ2-3, the full variable domain reads KAGVTQTPRYLIKTRGQQVTLSCSPISGHRSVSWYQQTPGQGLQFLFEYFSETQRNKGNFPGRFSGRQFSNSRSEMNVSTLELGDSALYLCASRGTGGTDTQYFGPGTRLTVL.

The chain employs TRBV9 and TRBJ2-5; D is possibly TRBD1 (5 bases). The CDR3 contains 15 residues. The ends were cut back, 0 bases at V and 5 bases at J, with 14 bases in the middle. Germline CDR1 reads SGDLS; CDR2 reads YYNGEE. CDR3 DNA sequence: TGTGCCAGCAGCGTAGCGTGGGGCAGAGCGGAGACCCAGTACTTC. Translated, it gives CASSVAWGRAETQYF.

The J gene is TRBJ2-3, the V gene TRBV4-1; TRBD1 matches at 11 bases. The CDR3 extends over 15 amino acids. V lost 4 bases, J lost 5 bases, and 5 bases stayed unmatched. Per germline, CDR1 MGHRA and CDR2 YSYEKL. This chain's CDR3 is CASSRRTGGIDTQYF. The DNA for the CDR3 is TGCGCCAGCAGCCGACGGACAGGGGGCATAGATACGCAGTATTTT.

Only one count was recorded for this clone. The genes are TRBV7-9 and TRBJ1-2, with D perhaps TRBD1 (6 bases). V lost 4 bases and J 8 bases, leaving 17 bases between the germline ends. From germline, CDR1 is SEHNR and CDR2 FQNEAQ (reference sequence). The CDR3 is 14 residues long. The CDR3 sequence: CASSSQQGFDGYTF. CDR3 DNA sequence: TGTGCCAGCAGCTCACAACAGGGTTTTGACGGCTACACCTTC. Combining the CDR3 with reference TRBV7-9 and TRBJ1-2 gives the whole variable domain DTGVSQNPRHKITKRGQNVTFRCDPISEHNRLYWYRQTLGQGPEFLTYFQNEAQLEKSRLLSDRFSAERPKGSFSTLEIQRTEQGDSAMYLCASSSQQGFDGYTFGSGTRLTVV.

The chain combines TRBV28 with TRBJ1-5; D is unresolved. Germline CDR1 and CDR2: MDHEN and SYDVKM. The germline V and J ends were trimmed by 5 bases and 2 bases, with 10 bases remaining between them. There are 14 residues in the CDR3. The CDR3 bases are TGTGCCAGCAGTGCGGGAGGAGGCAATCAGCCCCAGCATTTT. Amino acids: CASSAGGGNQPQHF. The full variable domain, with the rest looked up from reference TRBV28 and TRBJ1-5, is DVKVTQSSRYLVKRTGEKVFLECVQDMDHENMFWYRQDPGLGLRLIYFSYDVKMKEKGDIPEGYSVSREKKERFSLILESASTNQTSMYLCASSAGGGNQPQHFGDGTRLSIL.

This chain connects TRBV30 to TRBJ2-1; TRBD2 aligns across 11 bases. The CDR3 runs to 12 residues. The trim removed 5 bases at V and 10 bases at J, leaving 4 bases unmatched. Germline values: CDR1 GTSNPN, CDR2 SVGIG (reference sequence). CDR3 nucleotide sequence: TGTGCCTGGGCTAGCGGGGGGAACGAGCAGTTCTTC. Translation gives CAWASGGNEQFF.

This chain links TRBV4-1 with TRBJ1-1; 9 nucleotides agree with TRBD1. With V trimmed by 3 bases and J by 4 bases, 6 bases remained unmatched. CDR1 and CDR2 from the germline V gene are MGHRA and YSYEKL. This CDR3 contains 15 residues. CDR3 in amino acids: CASSHWTGAVTEAFF. The DNA for the CDR3 is TGCGCCAGCAGCCACTGGACAGGGGCGGTCACTGAAGCTTTCTTT.

The chain combines TRBV2 with TRBJ2-7; D is ambiguous. Germline CDR1 reads SNHLY; CDR2 reads FYNNEI. The CDR3 consists of 12 residues. The V gene lost 3 bases and the J gene lost 0 bases, with 3 bases spanning the gap. The CDR3 region has the DNA TGTGCCAGCAGTGACAACTCCTACGAGCAGTACTTC. As protein: CASSDNSYEQYF.

This rearrangement joins TRBV29-1 to TRBJ1-1, with D perhaps TRBD1 (6 bases). From germline, CDR1 is SQVTM and CDR2 ANQGSEA. The CDR3 totals 15 residues. Trimming stripped 7 bases from V and 0 bases from J, with 18 bases between. This chain's CDR3 is CSASSGESLNTEAFF. The CDR3 DNA sequence: TGCAGCGCGTCATCAGGGGAATCATTGAACACTGAAGCTTTCTTT.

The chain uses TRBV30 and TRBJ2-7; D perhaps matches TRBD1 (6 bases). The CDR3 is 12 amino acids. Looked up from germline, CDR1 is GTSNPN and CDR2 is SVGIG (reference sequence). V lost 3 bases to trimming and J lost 4 bases, with 10 bases between them. The CDR3 region is CAWRTGRYEQYF. For the CDR3, the DNA is TGTGCCTGGAGAACAGGGCGGTACGAGCAGTACTTC.

As concerns this clone: Sequence at one end of the junction differs from germline and may be a read error. The rearrangement joins TRBV7-7 to TRBJ2-1, with TRBD2 matching 10 bases. CDR1 is SSHAT and CDR2 is FNYEAQ in the germline V gene (reference sequence). This CDR3 comprises 15 residues. CDR3 bases: TGTGCTAGCAGCTTAGGCCTAGCGGGAGTAGATGAGCAGTTCTTC. It codes for CASSLGLAGVDEQFF.

This clone appeared a single time. The chain couples TRBV5-1 to TRBJ2-1; D is perhaps TRBD2 (6 bases). This CDR3 region has 16 residues. Trimming cost V 1 base and J 4 bases, with 15 bases left between them. Germline V CDR1 and CDR2: SGHRS, YFSETQ. The CDR3 here is CASSLLPGVGYNEQFF. Written as DNA, the CDR3 is TGCGCCAGCAGCTTGTTGCCGGGAGTGGGGTACAATGAGCAGTTCTTC.

The chain couples TRBV5-1 to TRBJ2-7; D perhaps matches TRBD2 (5 bases). CDR3 length: 15 residues. Trimming shortened V by 3 bases and J by 2 bases, and 15 bases separated the two germline ends. CDR1 and CDR2 from the germline V gene are SGHRS and YFSETQ. The CDR3 loop is CASSWGEGLTYEQYF. CDR3 sequence (DNA): TGCGCCAGCAGCTGGGGTGAGGGTCTTACCTACGAGCAGTACTTC.

The chain carries TRBV5-6 and TRBJ1-1, with D uncertain. The CDR3 is made up of 13 amino acids. V was cut by 4 bases and J by 1 base, with 8 bases left in between. CDR1 and CDR2 (germline): SGHDT, YYEEEE. The CDR3 DNA reads TGTGCCAGCAGCCCTCAGGAGAACACTGAAGCTTTCTTT. Protein sequence: CASSPQENTEAFF. Filled out from reference TRBV5-6 and TRBJ1-1, the complete variable domain reads DAGVTQSPTHLIKTRGQQVTLRCSPKSGHDTVSWYQQALGQGPQFIFQYYEEEERQRGNFPDRFSGHQFPNYSSELNVNALLLGDSALYLCASSPQENTEAFFGQGTRLTVV.

This chain joins TRBV7-8 and TRBJ1-1, with TRBD1 identical over 9 bases. J lost 7 bases, V lost 3 bases, and 9 bases had no gene match. Per the germline V gene, CDR1 is SGHVS and CDR2 is FQNEAQ. This CDR3 spans 15 amino acids. CDR3 sequence: CASSFPGGTGSEAFF. The CDR3 nucleotides read TGTGCCAGCAGCTTCCCAGGGGGGACAGGGAGTGAAGCTTTCTTT.

This clone turned up a few times. This chain uses TRBV10-1 with TRBJ2-2, with 8 bases fitting TRBD1. The CDR3 contains 14 residues. V lost 2 bases to trimming and J lost 6 bases; unmatched junction nucleotides: 2. Germline CDR1 WNHNN, CDR2 SYGVQD (reference sequence). CDR3 sequence reads: CASSEAGGSGELFF. The CDR3 DNA sequence: TGCGCCAGCAGTGAGGCAGGGGGCTCCGGGGAGCTGTTTTTT.

The genes are TRBV19 and TRBJ2-1, with D perhaps matching TRBD1 or TRBD2 (6 bases each). This CDR3 spans 14 amino acids. The germline V and J ends were trimmed by 5 bases and 6 bases, with 14 bases remaining between them. The germline V gene has CDR1 LNHDA and CDR2 SQIVND (reference sequence). CDR3 coding DNA: TGTGCCAGTAGTCTAGGGGGACTCCTCAATGAGCAGTTCTTC. Its translation is CASSLGGLLNEQFF.

This sequence joins TRBV27 and TRBJ2-1; 15 bases map to TRBD2. The CDR3 contains 18 residues. Germline CDR1 is MNHEY and CDR2 is SMNVEV (reference sequence). V shed 3 bases and J 7 bases; nucleotides not matched to a gene: 10. CDR3 amino acids: CASSFRGLAGGPSNEQFF. The CDR3 DNA sequence: TGTGCCAGCAGTTTTAGGGGACTAGCGGGAGGCCCCTCAAATGAGCAGTTCTTC.

The genes are TRBV6-5 and TRBJ1-1; D call uncertain. The CDR3 extends over 14 amino acids. V was cut by 6 bases and J by 4 bases, with 15 bases left in between. The V gene's germline CDR1 is MNHEY and CDR2 SVGAGI. The CDR3 reads CASRKQILGTEAFF. As DNA, the CDR3 is TGTGCCAGCAGGAAACAGATACTCGGCACTGAAGCTTTCTTT.